This is a list of T cell receptor beta chains from one sample in a study of human T cells and chemical hapten exposure. TCRdb redid the calling of the RACE reads with MiXCR, one entry per CDR3 protein. This repertoire shows more than 110,000 distinct CDR3 sequences, roughly 12% found once; its top ten account for more than 1.1%. Here the sequenced sample was whole blood, taken in connection with sensitization to the hapten diphenylcyclopropenone (DPC). The origin of the receptors is a woman in her forties or fifties with alopecia areata. Some clones in this sample may be carry-over from other donors' samples. The CDR3 runs from the conserved cysteine through the conserved F or W. Fields, in order: D gene, J gene, V gene, clone size, CDR3 protein, CDR3 DNA. A D gene is named only where the DNA matches it firmly. Only part of the rows carry a size: once, few, many, or a class if the clone is expanded.

d_call: NA
j_call: TRBJ2-1
v_call: TRBV7-9
clone_size: NA
cdr3_aa: CASSPGRPEQFF
cdr3_nt: TGTGCCAGCAGCCCTGGGCGGCCCGAGCAGTTCTTC

d_call: NA
j_call: TRBJ2-7
v_call: TRBV7-2
clone_size: many
cdr3_aa: CASSPLPMVAVYEQYF
cdr3_nt: TGTGCCAGCAGCCCCCTCCCGATGGTAGCGGTCTACGAGCAGTACTTC

d_call: NA
j_call: TRBJ2-7
v_call: TRBV6-6
clone_size: many
cdr3_aa: CASSNSGENEQYF
cdr3_nt: TGTGCCAGCAGTAACTCAGGGGAAAACGAGCAGTACTTC

d_call: NA
j_call: TRBJ2-3
v_call: TRBV27
clone_size: many
cdr3_aa: CASRTLLGSTDTQYF
cdr3_nt: TGTGCCAGCAGGACCCTCTTAGGGTCCACAGATACGCAGTATTTT

d_call: NA
j_call: TRBJ1-1
v_call: TRBV6-2/TRBV6-3
clone_size: many
cdr3_aa: CASRDSAPRAEAFF
cdr3_nt: TGTGCCAGCAGGGACAGCGCCCCGAGGGCTGAAGCTTTCTTT

d_call: NA
j_call: TRBJ1-5
v_call: TRBV7-2
clone_size: many
cdr3_aa: CASSLSRMGVSSNQPQHF
cdr3_nt: TGTGCCAGCAGCTTAAGCAGGATGGGGGTGTCGAGCAATCAGCCCCAGCATTTT

d_call: NA
j_call: TRBJ1-4
v_call: TRBV7-3
clone_size: NA
cdr3_aa: CASSLTGVETNEKLFF
cdr3_nt: TGTGCCAGCAGCTTAACGGGGGTGGAAACTAATGAAAAACTGTTTTTT

d_call: TRBD2
j_call: TRBJ2-3
v_call: TRBV7-9
clone_size: few
cdr3_aa: CASSWTSGRDSTDTQYF
cdr3_nt: TGTGCCAGCAGCTGGACTAGCGGGAGGGACAGCACAGATACGCAGTATTTT

d_call: TRBD2
j_call: TRBJ2-1
v_call: TRBV7-6
clone_size: many
cdr3_aa: CASSLGLAGAGQFF
cdr3_nt: TGTGCCAGCAGCTTAGGACTAGCGGGGGCAGGGCAGTTCTTC

d_call: TRBD2
j_call: TRBJ2-3
v_call: TRBV7-2
clone_size: few
cdr3_aa: CASSPGMRGTSRTDTQYF
cdr3_nt: TGTGCCAGCAGCCCTGGCATGCGGGGGACTAGCCGCACAGATACGCAGTATTTT

d_call: NA
j_call: TRBJ2-1
v_call: TRBV24-1
clone_size: few
cdr3_aa: CATSDWGNEQFF
cdr3_nt: TGTGCCACCAGTGATTGGGGTAATGAGCAGTTCTTC

d_call: TRBD1
j_call: TRBJ1-5
v_call: TRBV20-1
clone_size: few
cdr3_aa: CSARGTGNQPQHF
cdr3_nt: TGCAGTGCTAGGGGGACAGGAAATCAGCCCCAGCATTTT

d_call: NA
j_call: TRBJ2-7
v_call: TRBV6-5
clone_size: many
cdr3_aa: CASSYSLGQGKSYEQYF
cdr3_nt: TGTGCCAGCAGTTATAGTTTGGGGCAGGGGAAAAGCTACGAGCAGTACTTC

d_call: TRBD2
j_call: TRBJ2-1
v_call: TRBV4-2
clone_size: NA
cdr3_aa: CASSQDRGRGVKNEQFF
cdr3_nt: TGTGCCAGCAGCCAAGATCGGGGGCGGGGGGTGAAAAATGAGCAGTTCTTC

d_call: NA
j_call: TRBJ1-5
v_call: TRBV20-1
clone_size: NA
cdr3_aa: CSARDVRGAGNQPQHF
cdr3_nt: TGCAGTGCTAGAGATGTGCGAGGTGCGGGCAATCAGCCCCAGCATTTT

d_call: NA
j_call: TRBJ1-2
v_call: TRBV14
clone_size: NA
cdr3_aa: CASSQVGNYGYTF
cdr3_nt: TGTGCCAGCAGCCAAGTTGGCAACTATGGCTACACCTTC

d_call: NA
j_call: TRBJ1-3
v_call: TRBV12-3/TRBV12-4
clone_size: few
cdr3_aa: CASRDAGNTIYF
cdr3_nt: TGTGCCAGCAGGGACGCAGGAAACACCATATATTTT

d_call: NA
j_call: TRBJ2-5
v_call: TRBV5-6
clone_size: once
cdr3_aa: CASARTCLQETQYF
cdr3_nt: TGTGCCAGCGCAAGGACATGCTTACAAGAGACCCAGTACTTC

d_call: TRBD2
j_call: TRBJ2-1
v_call: TRBV20-1
clone_size: NA
cdr3_aa: CSALLAGGLSEQFF
cdr3_nt: TGCAGTGCCCTACTAGCGGGAGGATTGAGTGAGCAGTTCTTC

d_call: TRBD1
j_call: TRBJ1-1
v_call: TRBV6-2/TRBV6-3
clone_size: NA
cdr3_aa: CASRRDSTEAFF
cdr3_nt: TGTGCCAGCAGGCGGGACAGCACTGAAGCTTTCTTT

d_call: NA
j_call: TRBJ2-7
v_call: TRBV7-2
clone_size: many
cdr3_aa: CASSPSRTGPEQYF
cdr3_nt: TGTGCCAGCAGCCCCAGCAGAACAGGGCCCGAGCAGTACTTC

d_call: NA
j_call: TRBJ2-7
v_call: TRBV7-2
clone_size: many
cdr3_aa: CASSLAMGLEQYF
cdr3_nt: TGTGCCAGCAGCTTAGCTATGGGGCTCGAGCAGTACTTC

d_call: TRBD2
j_call: TRBJ2-3
v_call: TRBV6-2/TRBV6-3
clone_size: many
cdr3_aa: CASSYLLAGGLGTDTQYF
cdr3_nt: TGTGCCAGCAGTTACCTACTAGCGGGAGGGCTGGGCACAGATACGCAGTATTTT

d_call: NA
j_call: TRBJ2-2
v_call: TRBV11-3
clone_size: many
cdr3_aa: CASRENTGELFF
cdr3_nt: TGTGCCAGCAGGGAGAACACCGGGGAGCTGTTTTTT

d_call: NA
j_call: TRBJ1-5
v_call: TRBV5-5
clone_size: NA
cdr3_aa: CASSLVRTNQPQHF
cdr3_nt: TGTGCCAGCAGCTTGGTTCGGACTAATCAGCCCCAGCATTTT

d_call: NA
j_call: TRBJ1-5
v_call: TRBV20-1
clone_size: NA
cdr3_aa: CSAIKGADDQPQHF
cdr3_nt: TGCAGTGCTATCAAAGGGGCCGACGACCAGCCCCAGCATTTT

d_call: NA
j_call: TRBJ2-7
v_call: TRBV21-1
clone_size: few
cdr3_aa: CAITSRLFEQYF
cdr3_nt: TGTGCCATCACGTCTCGCCTCTTCGAGCAGTACTTC

d_call: NA
j_call: TRBJ2-1
v_call: TRBV20-1
clone_size: few
cdr3_aa: CSARRAGNSYNEQFF
cdr3_nt: TGCAGTGCTAGAAGGGCCGGGAACTCCTACAATGAGCAGTTCTTC

d_call: TRBD1
j_call: TRBJ2-2
v_call: TRBV7-2
clone_size: NA
cdr3_aa: CASSSDRVVGELFF
cdr3_nt: TGTGCCAGCAGCTCGGACAGGGTAGTGGGGGAGCTGTTTTTT

d_call: TRBD1
j_call: TRBJ1-2
v_call: TRBV20-1
clone_size: many
cdr3_aa: CSARDLETGHGYTF
cdr3_nt: TGCAGTGCTAGAGATCTCGAGACAGGGCATGGCTACACCTTC

d_call: NA
j_call: TRBJ2-4
v_call: TRBV7-9
clone_size: NA
cdr3_aa: CASSPGPGNIQYF
cdr3_nt: TGTGCCAGCAGCCCCGGCCCAGGAAACATTCAGTACTTC

d_call: NA
j_call: TRBJ1-1
v_call: TRBV27
clone_size: few
cdr3_aa: CASRGQGSAEAFF
cdr3_nt: TGTGCCAGCAGAGGCCAGGGGAGCGCTGAAGCTTTCTTT

d_call: NA
j_call: TRBJ2-7
v_call: TRBV4-3
clone_size: NA
cdr3_aa: CASSQDAVAGQLYEQYF
cdr3_nt: TGCGCCAGCAGCCAAGATGCCGTTGCGGGACAACTCTACGAGCAGTACTTC